This TCR beta chain emerged from a study of T cell responses to AZD1222 COVID-19 vaccine. Study-level findings and limits: In the spike-specific TCR repertoire, nearly half reportedly target unmutated variant regions. With dominance at 160-218 and 743-854, vaccine-associated CD4 TCRs spanned spike. Females made up more of the donors, who were largely white British, and clonal diversity may have come out too low. Spike-specific TCR repertoires showed rising breadth and depth after two AZD1222 doses.

In the case of this clone: Its target is unknown.

Germline CDR1 and CDR2: LGHNA and YNFKEQ. The CDR3 extends over 13 amino acids. Between the trimmed V and J ends, which lost 2 bases and 0 bases, there was a span of 5 bases. Sequencing was performed with immunoSEQ multiplex PCR; in TCRdb, only in-frame clones are kept and a portion is missing. The data contain 65,000 to 75,000 clones, 75% to 85% of them seen just once; the ten biggest clones take up roughly 5%. Source: peripheral blood, taken on day 0 of AZD1222 vaccination. The receptor comes from an adult in good health. The chain carries TRBV4-2 and TRBJ2-7; D call uncertain. The CDR3 coding sequence is TGTGCCAGCAGCCAACCCCCCTCCTACGAGCAGTACTTC. Protein: CASSQPPSYEQYF.